These 9 T cell receptor beta chains were sequenced from one sample in a study of blood T cell repertoires in COVID-19. Assay: immunoSEQ multiplex PCR; the TCRdb copy retains only in-frame clones and omits some. The sample shows roughly 150,000 clones, roughly four fifths of them seen only once. The sample was peripheral blood. These receptor sequences come from a man aged 70-80 years with active or convalescent COVID-19.

The gene calls are TRBV27 and TRBJ2-2; TRBD2 aligns across 9 bases. V gave up 2 bases and J gave up 7 bases; unmatched junction bases: 8. The CDR3 extends over 16 amino acids. The germline gives CDR1 MNHEY, CDR2 SMNVEV (reference sequence). The CDR3 DNA reads as TGTGCCAGCAGTTTACGGTGGCGGGAGGGCGGCGGGGAGCTGTTTTTT. Its protein product is CASSLRWREGGGELFF.

This clone was seen a handful of times. The rearrangement joins TRBV4-1 to TRBJ1-2, with 7 bases matching TRBD1. The CDR3 is made up of 15 amino acids. With 4 bases clipped from V and 3 bases from J, the junction kept 8 bases outside the gene matches. Germline V gene data show CDR1 as MGHRA and CDR2 as YSYEKL. The DNA for the CDR3 is TGCGCCAGCAGCCCTTCTCCAACAGGGGACTATGGCTACACCTTC. It is translated as CASSPSPTGDYGYTF.

This clone came up once. The chain recombines TRBV5-1 with TRBJ2-1, with TRBD2 matching 8 bases. V lost 4 bases, J lost 0 bases, and 6 bases stayed unmatched. In germline, CDR1 is SGHRS, CDR2 YFSETQ. This CDR3 has 16 amino acids. The CDR3 DNA follows: TGCGCCAGCAGCCCCTCGGGAGGGAGCTCCTACAATGAGCAGTTCTTC. Amino acids: CASSPSGGSSYNEQFF. The full variable domain, completed using reference TRBV5-1 and TRBJ2-1, is KAGVTQTPRYLIKTRGQQVTLSCSPISGHRSVSWYQQTPGQGLQFLFEYFSETQRNKGNFPGRFSGRQFSNSRSEMNVSTLELGDSALYLCASSPSGGSSYNEQFFGPGTRLTVL.

The chain is built from TRBV5-1 and TRBJ2-5; D might be TRBD1 (6 bases). Trimming stripped 5 bases from V and 5 bases from J, with 16 bases between. In germline, CDR1 is SGHRS, CDR2 YFSETQ. The CDR3 runs 14 residues. The CDR3 nucleotides are TGCGCCAGCAGATTGCCAGGGGTCGGGGAGACCCAGTACTTC. Residues: CASRLPGVGETQYF.

The genes are TRBV28 and TRBJ2-3; 7 nucleotides agree with TRBD2. V shed 4 bases and J 4 bases; nucleotides not matched to a gene: 8. Germline CDR1 MDHEN, CDR2 SYDVKM. The CDR3 is 15 amino acids. This CDR3 is CASSSPGRGADTQYF. The DNA of the CDR3 is TGTGCCAGCAGTTCCCCCGGCCGGGGGGCAGATACGCAGTATTTT. The full variable domain, its missing parts supplied by reference TRBV28 and TRBJ2-3, is DVKVTQSSRYLVKRTGEKVFLECVQDMDHENMFWYRQDPGLGLRLIYFSYDVKMKEKGDIPEGYSVSREKKERFSLILESASTNQTSMYLCASSSPGRGADTQYFGPGTRLTVL.

This CDR3 is CASSYTSWTDTQYF. The DNA of the CDR3 is TGTGCCAGCAGTTATACATCCTGGACAGATACGCAGTATTTT. This chain links TRBV6-2 or TRBV6-3 with TRBJ2-3; D is unclear. The CDR3 is 14 amino acids. V was pared by 3 bases and J by 3 bases, with 10 bases between. Germline CDR1 and CDR2: MNHEY and SVGEGT.

This chain links TRBV9 with TRBJ1-3, with D unresolved. Germline CDR1 is SGDLS and CDR2 is YYNGEE. This CDR3 has 16 amino acids. The V and J ends lost 0 bases and 2 bases respectively, with 12 bases between them. CDR3 DNA sequence: TGTGCCAGCAGCGTAGATCCCGCGACTCCTGGAAACACCATATATTTT. Translating gives CASSVDPATPGNTIYF. Based on the CDR3 plus reference TRBV9 and TRBJ1-3, the full variable domain is DSGVTQTPKHLITATGQRVTLRCSPRSGDLSVYWYQQSLDQGLQFLIQYYNGEERAKGNILERFSAQQFPDLHSELNLSSLELGDSALYFCASSVDPATPGNTIYFGEGSWLTVV.

The chain has TRBV5-1 and TRBJ2-1, with 9 bases matching TRBD1. Unmatched junction bases numbered 7, after V lost 4 bases and J lost 2 bases. CDR1 and CDR2 (germline): SGHRS, YFSETQ. The CDR3 length is 16 residues. CDR3 nucleotide sequence: TGCGCCAGCAGCAGTCTACAGGGGGCAACCTACAATGAGCAGTTCTTC. Its translation: CASSSLQGATYNEQFF.

The chain has TRBV11-3 and TRBJ1-2; D is unresolved. In germline, CDR1 is SGHNT, CDR2 YENEEA. The V and J ends lost 0 bases and 3 bases respectively, with 23 bases between them. CDR3 length: 19 amino acids. The CDR3 DNA reads as TGTGCCAGCAGCTTAGATCTCAAAACCTCAGGAAGCGGGGACTATGGCTACACCTTC. Translating it yields CASSLDLKTSGSGDYGYTF.